Shown below are 30 T cell receptor beta chains from a single sample sequenced in a study of technical replicates of blood from four donors (dated by TCRdb to between 2016 and 2019). The method was the immunoSEQ multiplex PCR assay. The table comes from immuneACCESS by way of TCRdb, which keeps in-frame sequences with V and J called. Part of the clones is missing from these tables; in studies checked, under half for an unresolved V gene and the rest for unknown reasons. The sample table contains 90,000 or so clones; only one count was recorded for approximately 95% of them. The top ten clones comprise under 0.4% of the sample. Sequencing input: T cells isolated from PBMCs. The receptors here all came from a human donor in good health.

The chain combines TRBV9 with TRBJ2-3; D is perhaps TRBD1 (5 bases). The CDR3 totals 15 residues. CDR1 and CDR2 (germline): SGDLS, YYNGEE. Trimming pared 0 bases from V and 8 bases from J, leaving 16 bases between. The CDR3 reads CASSVGGPAQGTQYF. The CDR3 nucleotides read TGTGCCAGCAGCGTAGGTGGTCCGGCCCAGGGTACGCAGTATTTT. Together with reference TRBV9 and TRBJ2-3, the CDR3 gives the full variable domain: DSGVTQTPKHLITATGQRVTLRCSPRSGDLSVYWYQQSLDQGLQFLIQYYNGEERAKGNILERFSAQQFPDLHSELNLSSLELGDSALYFCASSVGGPAQGTQYFGPGTRLTVL.

The chain is built from TRBV5-4 and TRBJ1-1; D ambiguous. CDR1 is SGHNT and CDR2 is YYREEE in the germline V gene (reference sequence). V lost 0 bases and J lost 2, with 14 bases in between. The CDR3 extends over 16 amino acids. CDR3 sequence (DNA): TGTGCCAGCAGCTTGGGGCTCCCGGGTATAAACACTGAAGCTTTCTTT. Protein product: CASSLGLPGINTEAFF.

V and J are TRBV12-1 and TRBJ2-7; TRBD2 is taken as the D call from the table, unchecked against the DNA. TRBV12-1 is a known pseudogene. The CDR3 contains 18 residues. Here the CDR3 DNA reads TGTGCCAGCAGCCCGGACGGGACTAGCGGGCGCACCCTTTACGAGCAGTACTTC. It codes for CASSPDGTSGRTLYEQYF.

The CDR3, as DNA: TGTGCCAGCAGTTTAGGAGGGGGCCCCACTGAAGCTTTCTTT. As protein: CASSLGGGPTEAFF. V gene TRBV27 combines with J gene TRBJ1-1; 7 bases are a match to TRBD1. The CDR3 has 14 amino acids. The trim removed 2 bases at V and 4 bases at J, leaving 4 bases unmatched. Germline values: CDR1 MNHEY, CDR2 SMNVEV (reference sequence).

The chain uses TRBV28 and TRBJ2-7; 14 nucleotides line up with TRBD2. The J call may be incorrect, as the DNA end agrees better with TRBJ2-1. Germline V gene lookup returns CDR1 MDHEN and CDR2 SYDVKM. The CDR3 has 15 amino acids. CDR3 region: CASSTGLAGGNEQFF. The CDR3 region has the DNA TGTGCCAGCAGCACCGGACTAGCGGGAGGCAATGAGCAGTTCTTC.

This clone came up a few times. The chain combines TRBV7-3 with TRBJ2-2; 9 bases match TRBD2. V was clipped by 5 bases and J by 3 bases; unmatched bases: 7. This CDR3 is 16 amino acids long. Germline assignment: CDR1 SGHTA and CDR2 FQGTGA. In DNA, the CDR3 is TGTGCCAGCAGCGCCTGGACTAGCGCGGACACCGGGGAGCTGTTTTTT. Its translation: CASSAWTSADTGELFF.

The chain combines TRBV13 with TRBJ2-7, with 9 bases identical to TRBD2. Unmatched junction bases numbered 7, after V lost 5 bases and J lost 5 bases. Germline assignment: CDR1 PRHDT and CDR2 FYEKMQ (reference sequence). This CDR3 region has 14 residues. In DNA, the CDR3 is TGTGCCAGCAGCCTATCTAGCGGGAACGACGAGCAGTACTTC. This gives the protein CASSLSSGNDEQYF.

The chain links TRBV12-5 to TRBJ2-1; maybe TRBD1 (5 bases). Per the germline V gene, CDR1 is LGHNT and CDR2 is FRNRAP. This CDR3 spans 14 amino acids. The V gene lost 4 bases and the J gene lost 6 bases, with 13 bases spanning the gap. The CDR3, as DNA: TGTGCTAGTGGTTCGATAACAGGCGGCAATGAGCAGTTCTTC. Amino acid sequence: CASGSITGGNEQFF.

The chain combines TRBV29-1 with TRBJ2-1; 9 bases fit TRBD1. This CDR3 is 16 amino acids long. J lost 7 bases, V lost 0 bases, and 10 bases had no gene match. Per germline, CDR1 SQVTM and CDR2 ANQGSEA. The CDR3 sequence: CSVEDGVQGAFNEQFF. DNA for the CDR3: TGCAGCGTTGAAGACGGTGTACAGGGGGCTTTTAATGAGCAGTTCTTC.

V and J are TRBV9 and TRBJ2-3, with 11 bases fitting TRBD2. Germline CDR1 SGDLS, CDR2 YYNGEE. V lost 0 bases and J lost 8; bases outside the gene matches: 5. The CDR3 extends over 15 amino acids. The CDR3 here is CASSVEASGRSTQYF. The CDR3 DNA reads as TGTGCCAGCAGCGTAGAGGCTAGCGGGAGGAGTACGCAGTATTTT. The full variable domain, with the rest looked up from reference TRBV9 and TRBJ2-3, is DSGVTQTPKHLITATGQRVTLRCSPRSGDLSVYWYQQSLDQGLQFLIQYYNGEERAKGNILERFSAQQFPDLHSELNLSSLELGDSALYFCASSVEASGRSTQYFGPGTRLTVL.

The chain carries TRBV18 and TRBJ2-5, with 8 positions matching TRBD2. Trimming removed 1 base from V and 2 bases from J; junction bases left unmatched: 0. CDR3 length: 14 residues. Germline V gives CDR1 KGHSH, CDR2 LQKENI. CDR3 sequence reads: CASSPRGGQETQYF. The DNA for the CDR3 is TGTGCCAGCTCACCACGCGGGGGGCAAGAGACCCAGTACTTC.

The V call is TRBV7-3, the J call TRBJ2-7; tentatively, D is TRBD2 (6 bases). This CDR3 spans 13 amino acids. From germline, CDR1 is SGHTA and CDR2 FQGTGA. Trimming took off 0 bases at V and 4 bases at J, with 7 bases between the two ends. The CDR3 spells CASSLTSGYEQYF. DNA for the CDR3: TGTGCCAGCAGCTTAACTAGCGGATACGAGCAGTACTTC.

V and J are TRBV13 and TRBJ2-5; 8 bases agree with TRBD1. Germline V lookup: CDR1 PRHDT, CDR2 FYEKMQ (reference sequence). The CDR3 runs 16 residues. Trimming took 3 bases from V and 2 from J; bases not matched to a gene: 8. CDR3 in amino acids: CASSFKLDREQETQYF. CDR3 in DNA: TGTGCCAGCAGCTTTAAGCTGGACAGGGAGCAAGAGACCCAGTACTTC.

The chain uses TRBV5-1 and TRBJ1-1; D is unresolved. The V gene lost 7 bases and the J gene lost 0 bases, with 10 bases spanning the gap. Germline CDR1 reads SGHRS; CDR2 reads YFSETQ. The CDR3 is 13 residues long. CDR3 nucleotides: TGCGCCAGCGCGGGCAACTTGAACACTGAAGCTTTCTTT. It is translated as CASAGNLNTEAFF.

The chain employs TRBV29-1 and TRBJ1-1, with 9 bases that match TRBD1. Germline V CDR1 and CDR2: SQVTM, ANQGSEA. The V gene end was trimmed by 4 bases and the J gene end by 2 bases; junction bases not matched to a gene: 8. The CDR3 totals 15 residues. CDR3 loop: CSVARGQGSNTEAFF. In nucleotides, the CDR3 is TGCAGCGTTGCCCGAGGACAGGGGAGCAACACTGAAGCTTTCTTT.

This chain's CDR3 is CASSLVVGGPHQPQHF. CDR3 bases: TGTGCCAGCAGCTTAGTAGTGGGAGGTCCCCATCAGCCCCAGCATTTT. The chain has TRBV7-9 and TRBJ1-5; D ambiguous. This CDR3 is built from 16 residues. V was shortened by 1 base and J by 5 bases, with 15 bases between the two germline ends. CDR1 is SEHNR, CDR2 FQNEAQ, per germline (reference sequence).

V gene TRBV7-2 combines with J gene TRBJ1-4, with TRBD1 identical over 7 bases. CDR1 is SGHTA, CDR2 FQGNSA, per germline. The CDR3 is 15 residues long. Trimming at V came to 2 bases and at J to 3 bases, leaving 3 bases not matched to a gene. CDR3 region: CASSLMTGSNEKLFF. The CDR3 DNA reads as TGTGCCAGCAGCTTAATGACAGGGTCTAATGAAAAACTGTTTTTT.

The chain has TRBV11-2 and TRBJ2-3; D is possibly TRBD2 (5 bases). Trimming took 5 bases from V and 0 from J, leaving 12 bases between them. The CDR3 is 15 amino acids. CDR1 is SGHAT and CDR2 is FQNNGV in the germline V gene. The CDR3 loop is CASSPLRGSTDTQYF. CDR3 in DNA: TGTGCCAGCAGCCCTTTACGAGGGAGCACAGATACGCAGTATTTT.

The V and J genes are TRBV6-1 and TRBJ2-7; 7 nucleotides match TRBD1. Germline V gives CDR1 MNHNS, CDR2 SASEGT. V shed 2 bases, J shed 6 bases, and the junction held 4 bases outside the gene matches. This CDR3 contains 13 residues. The CDR3 region is CASSEPYRGEQYF. The CDR3 DNA reads TGTGCCAGCAGTGAACCCTACAGGGGCGAGCAGTACTTC.

This chain links TRBV28 with TRBJ1-2, with D hard to call. V lost 3 bases and J lost 6, with 11 bases in between. The CDR3 is made up of 13 amino acids. Germline V gene data show CDR1 as MDHEN and CDR2 as SYDVKM. CDR3 in amino acids: CASSLSPRDGYTF. CDR3 in DNA: TGTGCCAGCAGTTTGTCCCCCCGGGATGGCTACACCTTC.

The chain uses TRBV28 and TRBJ2-5; 8 bases are a match to TRBD2. CDR1 MDHEN and CDR2 SYDVKM come from the germline V gene. J was trimmed by 7 bases and V by 6 bases; bases with no gene match: 10. This CDR3 comprises 14 residues. CDR3 loop: CASRDPGRGGTQYF. CDR3 DNA sequence: TGTGCCAGCAGAGACCCGGGCCGGGGGGGGACCCAGTACTTC.

This chain joins TRBV5-1 and TRBJ2-3; TRBD2 matches at 9 bases. Germline V lookup: CDR1 SGHRS, CDR2 YFSETQ. V lost 4 bases to trimming and J lost 2 bases; unmatched junction nucleotides: 8. This CDR3 contains 16 residues. Here the CDR3 reads CASSILLAGSTDTQYF. DNA for the CDR3: TGCGCCAGCAGCATACTACTAGCGGGCTCCACAGATACGCAGTATTTT.

This clone occurred once. V gene TRBV6-5 combines with J gene TRBJ1-1, with D perhaps matching TRBD1 (6 bases). Looked up from germline, CDR1 is MNHEY and CDR2 is SVGAGI. The CDR3 is made up of 11 amino acids. V shed 3 bases and J shed 12 bases, with 11 bases lying between them. CDR3 sequence: CASSYDRSTFF. CDR3 nucleotide sequence: TGTGCCAGCAGTTATGACAGGTCGACTTTCTTT.

The chain recombines TRBV10-1 with TRBJ2-1, with 11 bases lining up with TRBD2. J lost 15 bases, V lost 5 bases, and 3 bases had no gene match. The CDR3 covers 11 residues. Germline values: CDR1 WNHNN, CDR2 SYGVQD (reference sequence). This CDR3 is CASSPTSGGFF. The CDR3 DNA follows: TGCGCCAGCAGTCCAACTAGCGGGGGGTTCTTC.

This sequence joins TRBV30 and TRBJ1-5, with D possibly TRBD1 on 6 matching bases. This CDR3 region has 14 residues. V was shortened by 3 bases and J by 5 bases, with 14 bases between the two germline ends. Per germline, CDR1 GTSNPN and CDR2 SVGIG (reference sequence). The DNA for the CDR3 is TGTGCCTGGAGACAGGGCAGGTCTCATCAGCCCCAGCATTTT. It encodes CAWRQGRSHQPQHF.

V gene TRBV9 combines with J gene TRBJ2-2, with 7 bases that match TRBD1. The CDR3 is 15 residues long. Germline V lookup: CDR1 SGDLS, CDR2 YYNGEE. With V trimmed by 3 bases and J by 5 bases, 7 bases remained unmatched. CDR3 sequence (DNA): TGTGCCAGCAGCGCCGACAGGGTAGTTACCGGGGAGCTGTTTTTT. Protein: CASSADRVVTGELFF.

The chain joins TRBV6-5 to TRBJ2-7; no firm D call. The V gene's germline CDR1 is MNHEY and CDR2 SVGAGI. Trimming shortened V by 0 bases and J by 7 bases, and 13 bases separated the two germline ends. The CDR3 length is 14 residues. CDR3 loop: CASSYSRVPVEQYF. CDR3 nucleotide sequence: TGTGCCAGCAGTTACTCGAGAGTCCCGGTTGAGCAGTACTTC.

This clone was recorded only once. This sequence joins TRBV28 and TRBJ2-5, with D possibly being TRBD2 (6 bases). The CDR3 covers 12 residues. CDR1 is MDHEN and CDR2 is SYDVKM in the germline V gene. V lost 11 bases and J lost 6, with 16 bases in between. The CDR3 region has the DNA TGTGCCGGTGGGAGTGCGGGACAGACCCAGTACTTC. Residues: CAGGSAGQTQYF.

The rearrangement uses TRBV7-2 and TRBJ1-5; TRBD1 aligns across 7 bases. V trimming: 2 bases; J trimming: 1 base; junction bases outside the gene matches: 2. Germline CDR1 SGHTA, CDR2 FQGNSA. The CDR3 consists of 15 residues. The CDR3 DNA reads as TGTGCCAGCAGCTTACGACAGGGCAGCAATCAGCCCCAGCATTTT. This sequence encodes CASSLRQGSNQPQHF.

The chain couples TRBV14 to TRBJ2-1, with TRBD1 identical over 7 bases. Germline CDR1 and CDR2: SGHDN and FVKESK. Trimming cost V 1 base and J 4 bases; bases outside gene matches: 10. There are 17 residues in the CDR3. The CDR3 bases are TGTGCCAGCAGCCAAGTGAAGGGACAGACATTATACAATGAGCAGTTCTTC. Translating it yields CASSQVKGQTLYNEQFF.